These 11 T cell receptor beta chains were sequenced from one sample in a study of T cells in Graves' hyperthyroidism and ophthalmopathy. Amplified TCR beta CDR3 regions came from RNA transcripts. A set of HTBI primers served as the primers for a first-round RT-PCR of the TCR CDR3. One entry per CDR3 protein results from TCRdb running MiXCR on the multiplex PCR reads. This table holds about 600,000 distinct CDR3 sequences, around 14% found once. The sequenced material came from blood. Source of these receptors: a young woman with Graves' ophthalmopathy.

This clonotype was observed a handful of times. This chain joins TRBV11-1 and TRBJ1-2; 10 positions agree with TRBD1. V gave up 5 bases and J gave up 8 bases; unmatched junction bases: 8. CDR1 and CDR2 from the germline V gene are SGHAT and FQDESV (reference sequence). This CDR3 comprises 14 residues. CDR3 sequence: CASSHGQGVWGYTF. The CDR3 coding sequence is TGTGCCAGCAGCCACGGACAGGGGGTCTGGGGCTACACCTTC.

The CDR3 DNA reads TGTGCCAGCAGCGGACCCTCACTAGCGGGAGGGGTAGATACGCAGTATTTT. Translating it yields CASSGPSLAGGVDTQYF. This sequence joins TRBV9 and TRBJ2-3, with 13 bases lining up with TRBD2. The CDR3 is made up of 17 amino acids. The V segment lost 3 bases and the J segment 5 bases; nucleotides outside the gene matches: 9. CDR1 is SGDLS and CDR2 is YYNGEE in the germline V gene.

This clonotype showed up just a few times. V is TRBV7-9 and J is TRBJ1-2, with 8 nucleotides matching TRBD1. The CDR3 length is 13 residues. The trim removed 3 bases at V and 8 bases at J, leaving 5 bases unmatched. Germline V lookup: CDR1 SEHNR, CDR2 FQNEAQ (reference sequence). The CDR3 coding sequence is TGTGCCAGCAGCTTCGACAGGGGCGAAGGCTACACCTTC. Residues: CASSFDRGEGYTF.

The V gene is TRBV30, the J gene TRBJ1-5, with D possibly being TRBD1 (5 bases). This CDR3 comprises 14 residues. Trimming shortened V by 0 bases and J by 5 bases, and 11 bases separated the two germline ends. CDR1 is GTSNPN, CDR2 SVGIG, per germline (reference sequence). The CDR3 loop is CAWSVIQGHQPQHF. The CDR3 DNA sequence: TGTGCCTGGAGTGTAATCCAGGGTCATCAGCCCCAGCATTTT.

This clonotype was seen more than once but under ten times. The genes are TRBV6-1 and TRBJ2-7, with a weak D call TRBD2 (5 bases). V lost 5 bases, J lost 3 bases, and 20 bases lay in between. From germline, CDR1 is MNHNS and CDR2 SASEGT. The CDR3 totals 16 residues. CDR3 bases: TGTGCCAGCAGTCAGTGGTCTAAACGGGGTTACTACGAGCAGTACTTC. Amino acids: CASSQWSKRGYYEQYF.

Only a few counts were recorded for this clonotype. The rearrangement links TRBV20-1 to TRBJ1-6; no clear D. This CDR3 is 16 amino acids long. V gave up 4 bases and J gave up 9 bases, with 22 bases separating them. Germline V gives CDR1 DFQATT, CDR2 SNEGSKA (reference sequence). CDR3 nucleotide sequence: TGCAGTGCTACCAGAGACCGGGTGAGAGGGATTTCACCCCTCCACTTT. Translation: CSATRDRVRGISPLHF.

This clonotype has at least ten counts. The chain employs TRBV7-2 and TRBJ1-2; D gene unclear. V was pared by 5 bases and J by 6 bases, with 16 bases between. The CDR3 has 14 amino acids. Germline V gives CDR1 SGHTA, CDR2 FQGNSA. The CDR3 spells CASSPRISAHGYTF. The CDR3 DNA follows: TGTGCCAGCAGCCCCCGTATCTCAGCCCATGGCTACACCTTC.

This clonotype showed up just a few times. CDR3 nucleotide sequence: TGCAGTGCTACCGGGACTAGCGGGAGGGGCTCCTACAATGAGCAGTTCTTC. It translates to CSATGTSGRGSYNEQFF. The genes are TRBV20-1 and TRBJ2-1; 16 bases are shared with TRBD2. Germline trimming cut 4 bases from V and 0 bases from J; bases unmatched to any gene: 3. Germline loops: CDR1 DFQATT, CDR2 SNEGSKA (reference sequence). The CDR3 loop spans 17 amino acids.

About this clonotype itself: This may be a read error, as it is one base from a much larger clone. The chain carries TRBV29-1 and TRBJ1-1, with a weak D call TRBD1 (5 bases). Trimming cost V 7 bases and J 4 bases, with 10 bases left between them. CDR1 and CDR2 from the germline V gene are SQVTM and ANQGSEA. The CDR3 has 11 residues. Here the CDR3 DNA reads TGCAGCGCGACAGTGAGCACTGAAGCTTTCTTT. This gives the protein CSATVSTEAFF.

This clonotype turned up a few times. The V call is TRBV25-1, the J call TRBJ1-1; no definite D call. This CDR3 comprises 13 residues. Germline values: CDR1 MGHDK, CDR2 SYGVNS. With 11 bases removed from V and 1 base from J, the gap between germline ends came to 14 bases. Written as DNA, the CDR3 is TGTGCCGCGCAAGAGAGGGAGAACACTGAAGCTTTCTTT. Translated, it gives CAAQERENTEAFF.

The chain's CDR3 is CASSTTHSREETQYF. The CDR3 DNA follows: TGTGCCAGCAGTACGACCCATTCGCGGGAAGAGACCCAGTACTTC. J is TRBJ2-5 and V is TRBV28; D may be TRBD2 (5 bases). The CDR3 has 15 residues. V gave up 5 bases and J gave up 3 bases, with 16 bases separating them. The germline CDR1 and CDR2 sequences are MDHEN and SYDVKM.